Shown below are 17 T cell receptor beta chains from a single sample sequenced in a study of response to subunit inactivated influenza vaccine. From the RT-PCR reads, TCRdb called clonotypes with MiXCR, one entry per CDR3 protein. The table lists roughly 550,000 distinct CDR3 sequences, less than 25% of them singletons. In addition, the sample was reused for a study of T cells expressing NK-cell markers. That paper states: UMIs were included in TCR beta cDNA generated by 5'RACE template switching.

The sequencing used CD4+ T cells sorted from PBMCs, collected 12 days after vaccination. The source of these receptors is a man aged 50-60 years who received an inactivated influenza vaccine.

V and J are TRBV12-3 or TRBV12-4 and TRBJ2-3; the match to TRBD2 covers 14 bases. The junction had 15 bases not matched to a gene; V was cut back by 2 bases and J by 5 bases. The CDR3 consists of 20 residues. The CDR3 DNA reads as TGTGCCAGCAGTTTACGGGGGACAGGGGGGACTAGCGGGAGAGGAGATACGCAGTATTTT. It specifies CASSLRGTGGTSGRGDTQYF.

V gene TRBV27 combines with J gene TRBJ2-3, with 11 bases fitting TRBD2. The CDR3 is 14 residues long. Trimming at V came to 6 bases and at J to 4 bases, leaving 3 bases not matched to a gene. CDR1 MNHEY and CDR2 SMNVEV come from the germline V gene (reference sequence). Here the CDR3 DNA reads TGTGCCAGCAGGAGACTAGCGGGACCAGATACGCAGTATTTT. Protein product: CASRRLAGPDTQYF.

This clonotype has at least ten counts. The genes are TRBV29-1 and TRBJ2-2; no firm D call. There are 13 residues in the CDR3. Germline CDR1 is SQVTM and CDR2 is ANQGSEA. V lost 6 bases, J lost 3 bases, and 11 bases lay in between. CDR3 in DNA: TGCAGCGTCTGTTACAGCCACACCGGGGAGCTGTTTTTT. This encodes CSVCYSHTGELFF.

The CDR3 DNA sequence: TGTGCCAGCAGCCCACAACCAGGACAGCAGAACACTGAAGCTTTCTTT. Protein: CASSPQPGQQNTEAFF. The chain joins TRBV7-3 to TRBJ1-1, with TRBD1 as a possible D gene (6 bases). The CDR3 is 16 residues long. V gave up 5 bases and J gave up 1 base, with 17 bases separating them. Germline V lookup: CDR1 SGHTA, CDR2 FQGTGA.

This clonotype was counted a few times. Here the CDR3 DNA reads TGCAGTGCTAGCCAGATTCCCAATCAGCCCCAGCATTTT. Translating it yields CSASQIPNQPQHF. This chain links TRBV20-1 with TRBJ1-5; D call uncertain. Trimming pared 3 bases from V and 3 bases from J, leaving 9 bases between. The CDR3 covers 13 residues. Germline lookup yields CDR1 DFQATT and CDR2 SNEGSKA (reference sequence).

This clonotype has just a few counts. V and J are TRBV10-3 and TRBJ2-5; no definite D call. Germline V lookup: CDR1 ENHRY, CDR2 SYGVKD. V was trimmed by 0 bases and J by 5 bases, leaving 10 bases between them. This CDR3 is 14 amino acids long. The CDR3 here is CAISESISLETQYF. CDR3 coding DNA: TGTGCCATCAGTGAGTCGATTAGCCTGGAGACCCAGTACTTC.

The chain links TRBV20-1 to TRBJ2-1; TRBD2 matches at 9 bases. Per the germline V gene, CDR1 is DFQATT and CDR2 is SNEGSKA (reference sequence). This CDR3 has 13 amino acids. CDR3 DNA: TGCAGACCGACTAGCGGAAATTACAATGAGCAGTTCTTC. It yields the protein CRPTSGNYNEQFF.

The chain combines TRBV7-2 with TRBJ2-7, with D possibly being TRBD2 (7 bases). The CDR3 extends over 17 amino acids. From germline, CDR1 is SGHTA and CDR2 FQGNSA. The V end lost 1 base, the J end lost 1 base, and 17 bases lay between the germline ends. The CDR3 coding sequence is TGTGCCAGCAGCTTAGTGGTTTGGGGGGGCCGGTCCTACGAGCAGTACTTC. It translates to CASSLVVWGGRSYEQYF.

V gene TRBV20-1 combines with J gene TRBJ2-7; 10 nucleotides align to TRBD1. Germline loops: CDR1 DFQATT, CDR2 SNEGSKA (reference sequence). After removal of 0 bases from V and 8 bases from J, the junction contained 10 bases not matched to a gene. This CDR3 comprises 15 residues. Written as DNA, the CDR3 is TGCAGTGCTAGAGATCGCAGGCGGACAGGGGGACAGCAGTACTTC. This gives the protein CSARDRRRTGGQQYF.

This clonotype was seen only a few times. This chain connects TRBV7-2 to TRBJ2-7, with 7 bases lining up with TRBD2. The germline CDR1 and CDR2 sequences are SGHTA and FQGNSA. V shed 4 bases, J shed 2 bases, and the junction held 14 bases outside the gene matches. The CDR3 spans 17 residues. Written as DNA, the CDR3 is TGTGCCAGCAGCTCGATAGCTATAGCGGGCGCCACCTACGAGCAGTACTTC. This sequence encodes CASSSIAIAGATYEQYF. Based on the CDR3 plus reference TRBV7-2 and TRBJ2-7, the full variable domain is GAGVSQSPSNKVTEKGKDVELRCDPISGHTALYWYRQSLGQGLEFLIYFQGNSAPDKSGLPSDRFSAERTGGSVSTLTIQRTQQEDSAVYLCASSSIAIAGATYEQYFGPGTRLTVT.

V and J are TRBV15 and TRBJ1-2; unclear D gene. The V gene lost 1 base and the J gene lost 3 bases, with 6 bases spanning the gap. The length of the CDR3 is 13 residues. In germline, CDR1 is LNHNV, CDR2 YYDKDF (reference sequence). Here the CDR3 reads CATSRVADYGYTF. CDR3 sequence (DNA): TGTGCCACCAGCAGAGTAGCGGACTATGGCTACACCTTC.

The rearrangement uses TRBV10-3 and TRBJ2-1; TRBD1 matches 7 bases. The CDR3 runs to 16 residues. Trimming at V came to 1 base and at J to 6 bases, leaving 9 bases not matched to a gene. Germline lookup yields CDR1 ENHRY and CDR2 SYGVKD. Here the CDR3 reads CAISEWAQGMGNEQFF. CDR3 coding DNA: TGTGCCATCAGTGAGTGGGCACAGGGGATGGGCAATGAGCAGTTCTTC.

This chain uses TRBV24-1 with TRBJ2-1; D possibly corresponds to TRBD2 (7 bases). Trimming cost V 8 bases and J 9 bases, with 16 bases left between them. Germline CDR1 and CDR2: KGHDR and SFDVKD. CDR3 size: 13 residues. CDR3 in amino acids: CATNVRGGGEQFF. CDR3 nucleotide sequence: TGTGCCACCAATGTAAGGGGGGGTGGTGAGCAGTTCTTC.

The chain has TRBV7-8 and TRBJ1-6; 7 bases match TRBD1. From germline, CDR1 is SGHVS and CDR2 FQNEAQ. The CDR3 extends over 12 amino acids. V was pared by 5 bases and J by 15 bases, with 7 bases of the junction left unmatched. DNA for the CDR3: TGTGCCAGCAGCGTCGGGACAGCTAACCTCCACTTT. Its translation: CASSVGTANLHF.

This clonotype was observed a few times. This sequence joins TRBV29-1 and TRBJ1-2; TRBD1 might be the D (6 bases). V was trimmed by 6 bases and J by 4 bases, leaving 21 bases between them. The CDR3 has 15 amino acids. Germline CDR1 and CDR2: SQVTM and ANQGSEA. CDR3 residues: CSVEGIEDRTYGYTF. Here the CDR3 DNA reads TGCAGCGTGGAGGGGATTGAGGACAGAACCTATGGCTACACCTTC.

This clonotype has more than one count but fewer than ten. The rearrangement joins TRBV7-8 to TRBJ2-5; possible D gene TRBD1, 5 bases. V shed 3 bases and J shed 5 bases, with 16 bases lying between them. The CDR3 is 15 amino acids. CDR1 SGHVS and CDR2 FQNEAQ come from the germline V gene. CDR3 sequence: CASSLGPRVEETQYF. For the CDR3, the DNA is TGTGCCAGCAGCTTGGGGCCTAGGGTCGAGGAGACCCAGTACTTC.

Ten or more counts support this clonotype. The chain has TRBV29-1 and TRBJ2-4, with D unresolved. Germline CDR1 reads SQVTM; CDR2 reads ANQGSEA. The length of the CDR3 is 13 residues. With 4 bases removed from V and 3 bases from J, the gap between germline ends came to 10 bases. The CDR3: CSVGASFKNIQYF. The CDR3 bases are TGCAGCGTTGGAGCCTCCTTCAAAAACATTCAGTACTTC.